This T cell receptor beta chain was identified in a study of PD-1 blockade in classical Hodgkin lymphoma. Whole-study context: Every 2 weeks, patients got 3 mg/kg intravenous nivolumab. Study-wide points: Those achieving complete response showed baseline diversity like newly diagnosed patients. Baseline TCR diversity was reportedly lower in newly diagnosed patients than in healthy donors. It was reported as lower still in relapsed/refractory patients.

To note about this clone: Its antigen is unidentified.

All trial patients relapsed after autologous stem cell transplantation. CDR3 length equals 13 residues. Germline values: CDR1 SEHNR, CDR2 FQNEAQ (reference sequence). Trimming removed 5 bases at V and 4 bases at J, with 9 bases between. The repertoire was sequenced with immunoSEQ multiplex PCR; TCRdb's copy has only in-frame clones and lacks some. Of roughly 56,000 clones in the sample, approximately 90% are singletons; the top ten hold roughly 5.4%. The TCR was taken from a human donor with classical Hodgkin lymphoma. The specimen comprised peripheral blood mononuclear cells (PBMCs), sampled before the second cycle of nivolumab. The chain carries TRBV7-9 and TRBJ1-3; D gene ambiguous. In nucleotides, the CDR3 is TGTGCCAGCAGCCGCTTTTCGGGAAACACCATATATTTT. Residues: CASSRFSGNTIYF.